The present TCR beta chain was sequenced within a study of cytomegalovirus exposure and HLA in healthy donors. CDR3 size: 15 residues. The germline V gene encodes CDR1 GTSNPN and CDR2 SVGIG (reference sequence). V was trimmed by 1 base and J by 3 bases, leaving 16 bases between them. The PCR employed 60 Vbeta primers together with 13 Jbeta primers. The method was immunoSEQ multiplex PCR; TCRdb's version includes in-frame clones alone and lacks a portion of them. Among some 130,000 clones listed, 82% were seen once. The V call is TRBV30, the J call TRBJ2-7; D may be TRBD1 (5 bases). The source of this sequence is a male donor in good health and CMV-seropositive. The sample taken for sequencing was PBMCs. In DNA, the CDR3 is TGTGCCTGGAGTGATGTCCTTACAGGTATCTACGAGCAGTACTTC. Translation: CAWSDVLTGIYEQYF.